The 32 T cell receptor beta chains in this list originate from one sample, sequenced in a study of T cell repertoires in cytomegalovirus infection (dated by TCRdb to 2018 to 2020). According to the study, the label for this sample's treatment or condition signals: in vitro stimulation with specific CMV peptide epitopes to enrich CMV-specific T cells. For sequencing, an Illumina HiSeq 1500 was employed. In-frame beta chains were kept once TCRdb had trimmed the public reads at Q25 with fastp and called clones with MiXCR. Rows merge per CDR3 protein into single entries with the most common DNA and genes. This sample has about 89,000 distinct CDR3 sequences in its table, and 29% of those were observed once. Around 68% of the sample belongs to the ten largest clones. Which antigens these TCRs recognize remains unknown. The sample was CD8+ T cells from cultured PBMCs, taken from culture after CMV antigen stimulation. The receptors were sampled from a human donor in good health (CMV status not recorded). Some clones in this sample may be carry-over from other donors' samples.

This clonotype has more than one count but fewer than ten. A read error may account for a junction end that differs from germline. The rearrangement joins TRBV7-2 to TRBJ2-5; 10 nucleotides align to TRBD2. The CDR3 length is 19 residues. CDR1 is SGHTA, CDR2 FQGNSA, per germline. CDR3 sequence (DNA): TGTGCCAGCAGCCTAGCCCCTGTGGTTAGCGGGGGGACCCAAGAGACCCAGTACTTC. Translating gives CASSLAPVVSGGTQETQYF. Based on the CDR3 plus reference TRBV7-2 and TRBJ2-5, the full variable domain is GAGVSQSPSNKVTEKGKDVELRCDPISGHTALYWYRQSLGQGLEFLIYFQGNSAPDKSGLPSDRFSAERTGGSVSTLTIQRTQQEDSAVYLCASSLAPVVSGGTQETQYFGPGTRLLVL.

V usage is TRBV13 and J usage is TRBJ1-1, with TRBD1 as a possible D gene (5 bases). CDR1 is PRHDT, CDR2 FYEKMQ, per germline (reference sequence). Trimming took 5 bases from V and 7 from J, leaving 14 bases between them. The CDR3 consists of 13 residues. The CDR3 DNA is TGTGCCAGCAGCATCGGGACCGCTCGTGAAGCTTTCTTT. It yields the protein CASSIGTAREAFF. Complete variable domain (other parts from reference TRBV13 and TRBJ1-1): AAGVIQSPRHLIKEKRETATLKCYPIPRHDTVYWYQQGPGQDPQFLISFYEKMQSDKGSIPDRFSAQQFSDYHSELNMSSLELGDSALYFCASSIGTAREAFFGQGTRLTVV.

This clonotype has at least ten counts. This chain uses TRBV12-3 or TRBV12-4 with TRBJ2-5; D is undetermined. V lost 0 bases and J 0 bases, leaving 8 bases between the germline ends. The length of the CDR3 is 15 residues. The CDR3 DNA reads TGTGCCAGCAGTTTAGCAAATGAAGACCAAGAGACCCAGTACTTC. The encoded protein is CASSLANEDQETQYF.

CDR3 in amino acids: CSARENEQFF. The CDR3 bases are TGCAGTGCTAGAGAGAATGAGCAGTTCTTC. This chain connects TRBV20-1 to TRBJ2-1; unclear D gene. V lost 0 bases to trimming and J lost 7 bases, with 1 base between them. This CDR3 has 10 amino acids. Per the germline V gene, CDR1 is DFQATT and CDR2 is SNEGSKA (reference sequence).

V is TRBV6-5 and J is TRBJ1-1; maybe TRBD1 (6 bases). CDR3 size: 13 residues. CDR1 is MNHEY and CDR2 is SVGAGI in the germline V gene. With 7 bases removed from V and 6 bases from J, the gap between germline ends came to 15 bases. The CDR3 DNA sequence: TGTGCCAGCAATACATATGCAGGGGCTGAAGCTTTCTTT. Translation gives CASNTYAGAEAFF.

The chain is built from TRBV27 and TRBJ2-7; D is undetermined. This CDR3 comprises 15 residues. V gave up 4 bases and J gave up 1 base, with 14 bases separating them. CDR1 and CDR2 from the germline V gene are MNHEY and SMNVEV (reference sequence). CDR3 nucleotides: TGTGCCAGCAGTTGGTCACCCTCCGTTTCCTACGAGCAGTACTTC. As protein: CASSWSPSVSYEQYF.

This clonotype has only a few counts. The chain has TRBV12-3 or TRBV12-4 and TRBJ1-2, with a possible D match to TRBD1 (6 bases). V was trimmed by 5 bases and J by 2 bases, leaving 9 bases between them. This CDR3 contains 13 residues. This chain's CDR3 is CASSTGINYGYTF. CDR3 coding DNA: TGTGCCAGCAGTACAGGGATCAACTATGGCTACACCTTC.

This clonotype has just a few counts. The rearrangement uses TRBV12-3 or TRBV12-4 and TRBJ2-5, with TRBD1 matching over 7 bases. The CDR3 has 13 amino acids. The V gene end was trimmed by 6 bases and the J gene end by 2 bases; junction bases not matched to a gene: 3. CDR3 nucleotides: TGTGCCAGCAGGCCGGGACAGCAAGAGACCCAGTACTTC. Residues: CASRPGQQETQYF.

The chain uses TRBV28 and TRBJ2-7; 10 nucleotides agree with TRBD2. CDR1 and CDR2 (germline): MDHEN, SYDVKM. Germline trimming cut 3 bases from V and 5 bases from J; bases unmatched to any gene: 7. The CDR3 loop spans 15 amino acids. CDR3 protein: CASSFSSGGSDEQYF. The CDR3 nucleotides read TGTGCCAGCAGTTTTTCTAGCGGGGGAAGCGACGAGCAGTACTTC.

This clonotype was recorded a few times. The J gene is TRBJ1-1, the V gene TRBV4-2; unclear D gene. Looked up from germline, CDR1 is LGHNA and CDR2 is YNFKEQ. This CDR3 contains 14 residues. V was trimmed by 0 bases and J by 0 bases, leaving 5 bases between them. CDR3 sequence reads: CASSQDLLNTEAFF. Here the CDR3 DNA reads TGTGCCAGCAGCCAAGATCTTTTGAACACTGAAGCTTTCTTT.

The gene calls are TRBV2 and TRBJ1-6, with a possible D match to TRBD1 (6 bases). Germline V gene data show CDR1 as SNHLY and CDR2 as FYNNEI. The CDR3 length is 19 residues. The V end lost 6 bases, the J end lost 3 bases, and 24 bases lay between the germline ends. CDR3 loop: CASRPGHDVRSIYNSPLHF. CDR3 nucleotides: TGTGCCAGCAGACCGGGACATGACGTCCGAAGTATCTATAATTCACCCCTCCACTTT.

The chain joins TRBV10-3 to TRBJ2-2; D may match TRBD1 or TRBD2 (5 bases each). The CDR3 is 18 residues long. Trimming shortened V by 4 bases and J by 3 bases, and 21 bases separated the two germline ends. Per germline, CDR1 ENHRY and CDR2 SYGVKD. CDR3 protein: CAISGPEDGRGHTGELFF. Written as DNA, the CDR3 is TGTGCCATCAGTGGCCCGGAGGACGGACGGGGCCACACCGGGGAGCTGTTTTTT.

V usage is TRBV20-1 and J usage is TRBJ2-5, with a weak D call TRBD1 (6 bases). Germline V lookup: CDR1 DFQATT, CDR2 SNEGSKA (reference sequence). This CDR3 has 11 amino acids. V was cut by 5 bases and J by 3 bases, with 7 bases left in between. The CDR3 DNA reads TGCAGTGCTTCAGGGGAAGAGACCCAGTACTTC. Its protein is CSASGEETQYF.

The chain is built from TRBV7-9 and TRBJ2-1; weak D call: TRBD1 (6 bases). Trimming took 11 bases from V and 6 from J, leaving 20 bases between them. The CDR3 totals 14 residues. Germline values: CDR1 SEHNR, CDR2 FQNEAQ (reference sequence). Here the CDR3 DNA reads TGTGCCGGCCAGCGAAGGGGGTTGGTCAATGAGCAGTTCTTC. This encodes CAGQRRGLVNEQFF.

This clonotype has a count of ten or more. The genes are TRBV11-2 and TRBJ1-6; no reliable D call. The CDR3 length is 13 residues. Germline V lookup: CDR1 SGHAT, CDR2 FQNNGV. Trimming removed 5 bases from V and 8 bases from J, with 10 bases in between. The CDR3: CASSPNTDSPLHF. In nucleotides, the CDR3 is TGTGCCAGCAGCCCAAATACCGATTCACCCCTCCACTTT.

The rearrangement joins TRBV6-5 to TRBJ2-1, with D possibly matching TRBD2 (5 bases). V dropped 4 bases and J dropped 1 base, with 8 bases sitting between them. Germline V gene data show CDR1 as MNHEY and CDR2 as SVGAGI. The CDR3 runs to 14 residues. The CDR3 loop reads CASSLRESYNEQFF. Written as DNA, the CDR3 is TGTGCCAGCAGTTTGAGGGAGTCCTACAATGAGCAGTTCTTC.

This clonotype turned up a few times. The chain employs TRBV20-1 and TRBJ1-3; D remains ambiguous. CDR1 and CDR2 from the germline V gene are DFQATT and SNEGSKA (reference sequence). The CDR3 has 13 amino acids. CDR3 region: CSCTARAGNTIYF. The CDR3 DNA reads TGCAGCTGTACAGCTCGCGCTGGAAACACCATATATTTT.

The gene calls are TRBV30 and TRBJ2-5; 7 positions agree with TRBD2. The CDR3 is 14 amino acids. The J segment lost 13 bases and the V segment lost 5 bases, leaving 19 bases of the junction unmatched. Germline loops: CDR1 GTSNPN, CDR2 SVGIG (reference sequence). CDR3 nucleotides: TGTGCCTGGGATATGGTGGCGGGGGTCGACTCCCTGTACTTC. The encoded protein is CAWDMVAGVDSLYF.

This clonotype was seen many times. The chain joins TRBV7-3 to TRBJ2-2; tentatively, D is TRBD2 (5 bases). Trimming shortened V by 4 bases and J by 0 bases, and 18 bases separated the two germline ends. This CDR3 comprises 18 residues. The germline V gene encodes CDR1 SGHTA and CDR2 FQGTGA. CDR3 DNA sequence: TGTGCCAGCAGCTCGGCGAGAGGGCCAGCCTCGAACACCGGGGAGCTGTTTTTT. It translates to CASSSARGPASNTGELFF.

This clonotype was observed a handful of times. This sequence joins TRBV28 and TRBJ1-6, with no clear D. The CDR3 is 14 residues long. Looked up from germline, CDR1 is MDHEN and CDR2 is SYDVKM. The V end lost 5 bases, the J end lost 10 bases, and 15 bases lay between the germline ends. This CDR3 is CASSPVMAWSPLHF. The CDR3 DNA is TGTGCCAGCAGTCCCGTTATGGCCTGGTCACCCCTCCACTTT. Full variable domain (outside the CDR3, taken from reference TRBV28 and TRBJ1-6): DVKVTQSSRYLVKRTGEKVFLECVQDMDHENMFWYRQDPGLGLRLIYFSYDVKMKEKGDIPEGYSVSREKKERFSLILESASTNQTSMYLCASSPVMAWSPLHFGNGTRLTVT.

The V and J genes are TRBV4-1 and TRBJ2-3; TRBD2 matches at 8 bases. The trim removed 3 bases at V and 1 base at J, leaving 3 bases unmatched. The CDR3 has 15 amino acids. Per germline, CDR1 MGHRA and CDR2 YSYEKL. CDR3 in DNA: TGCGCCAGCAGCCACCAAGCGGGGGGCACAGATACGCAGTATTTT. It is translated as CASSHQAGGTDTQYF.

This CDR3 reads CASWGTYNEQFF. In DNA form, the CDR3 reads TGTGCCAGTTGGGGGACCTACAATGAGCAGTTCTTC. The chain uses TRBV2 and TRBJ2-1, with D possibly called TRBD1 or TRBD2 (5 bases each). The CDR3 loop spans 12 amino acids. The germline gives CDR1 SNHLY, CDR2 FYNNEI. With 9 bases removed from V and 2 bases from J, the gap between germline ends came to 8 bases.

The genes are TRBV7-9 and TRBJ2-5; the D gene is possibly TRBD1 (6 bases). V lost 4 bases to trimming and J lost 1 base, with 13 bases between them. There are 15 residues in the CDR3. Germline-derived CDR1 and CDR2 are SEHNR and FQNEAQ (reference sequence). The CDR3 nucleotides read TGTGCCAGCAGCTCGGGACCAGGGGCCCAAGAGACCCAGTACTTC. This encodes CASSSGPGAQETQYF.

The sample holds many counts of this clonotype. The chain combines TRBV2 with TRBJ1-1, with D uncertain. From germline, CDR1 is SNHLY and CDR2 FYNNEI. This CDR3 spans 15 amino acids. Trimming pared 6 bases from V and 2 bases from J, leaving 16 bases between. CDR3 protein: CASSPGWGDNTEAFF. The CDR3 DNA is TGTGCCAGCAGCCCTGGCTGGGGAGACAACACTGAAGCTTTCTTT.

The V and J genes are TRBV20-1 and TRBJ2-7; TRBD1 matches 7 bases. The length of the CDR3 is 16 residues. Trimming at V came to 3 bases and at J to 6 bases, leaving 17 bases not matched to a gene. Germline V CDR1 and CDR2: DFQATT, SNEGSKA (reference sequence). The CDR3 region has the DNA TGCAGTGCTAGCGGACGCCCAGGGGGTTTCCTTTCCGAGCAGTACTTC. It translates to CSASGRPGGFLSEQYF.

A few counts support this clonotype. This chain connects TRBV7-9 to TRBJ2-7; D is unclear. Per germline, CDR1 SEHNR and CDR2 FQNEAQ (reference sequence). V was clipped by 7 bases and J by 3 bases, with 13 bases between them. This CDR3 is built from 13 residues. The CDR3 coding sequence is TGTGCCAGCACACTTGCGGATCACTACGAGCAGTACTTC. It is translated as CASTLADHYEQYF.

V usage is TRBV13 and J usage is TRBJ1-1, with TRBD1 identical over 7 bases. The germline V gene has CDR1 PRHDT and CDR2 FYEKMQ (reference sequence). V dropped 4 bases and J dropped 5; count of bases not matched to a gene: 4. The CDR3 runs 13 residues. CDR3 amino acids: CASSSDRSTEAFF. The DNA of the CDR3 is TGTGCCAGCAGCTCGGACAGGTCGACTGAAGCTTTCTTT. Full variable domain (missing parts from reference TRBV13 and TRBJ1-1): AAGVIQSPRHLIKEKRETATLKCYPIPRHDTVYWYQQGPGQDPQFLISFYEKMQSDKGSIPDRFSAQQFSDYHSELNMSSLELGDSALYFCASSSDRSTEAFFGQGTRLTVV.

In its sample, this clonotype was seen many times. The chain is built from TRBV11-2 and TRBJ2-7; possible D gene TRBD1, 6 bases. Germline V CDR1 and CDR2: SGHAT, FQNNGV. CDR3 length: 16 amino acids. Deletions cut 2 bases from V and 0 bases from J, with 14 bases between. The chain's CDR3 is CASSLTGTSDSYEQYF. The CDR3 coding sequence is TGTGCCAGCAGCTTAACCGGGACATCGGACTCCTACGAGCAGTACTTC.

This clonotype was counted many times. The CDR3 reads CASSNYPGRDSHYEQYF. The CDR3 DNA sequence: TGTGCCAGCAGCAACTACCCGGGCCGGGACTCCCACTACGAGCAGTACTTC. This chain connects TRBV28 to TRBJ2-7, with D perhaps TRBD2 (6 bases). The CDR3 is made up of 17 amino acids. V was trimmed by 6 bases and J by 3 bases, leaving 24 bases between them. Germline-derived CDR1 and CDR2 are MDHEN and SYDVKM.

This clonotype was observed at least ten times. The gene calls are TRBV7-2 and TRBJ2-3; the D is unclear. V lost 0 bases and J 2 bases, leaving 6 bases between the germline ends. Germline lookup yields CDR1 SGHTA and CDR2 FQGNSA. This CDR3 is built from 14 residues. CDR3 nucleotides: TGTGCCAGCAGCTTAGCTTATAACACAGATACGCAGTATTTT. Its protein is CASSLAYNTDTQYF.

The rearrangement links TRBV12-3 or TRBV12-4 to TRBJ2-3, with 11 bases that match TRBD2. J lost 5 bases, V lost 6 bases, and 4 bases had no gene match. CDR3 size: 14 residues. The CDR3 sequence is CASSLAGGVDTQYF. The CDR3 DNA follows: TGTGCCAGCAGCCTAGCGGGGGGCGTAGATACGCAGTATTTT.

V is TRBV7-6 and J is TRBJ1-6; no reliable D call. The CDR3 consists of 14 residues. Germline CDR1 SGHVS, CDR2 FNYEAQ. Trimming stripped 0 bases from V and 8 bases from J, with 8 bases between. The CDR3 DNA reads as TGTGCCAGCAGCTTAGCCTCCGGGGATTCACCCCTCCACTTT. Translated: CASSLASGDSPLHF.